This TCR beta chain originates from a study of cytomegalovirus exposure and HLA in healthy donors (dated by TCRdb to 2015 to 2018). With respect to the entire study: An earlier analysis of 587 of the donors reported 276 Gb of sequence data and some 110 million unique TCR beta sequences obtained from some 200 million T cells. A separate validation cohort of approximately 130 different subjects was used in addition to the roughly 670-subject first cohort. A later analysis re-analyzed previously published TCR beta repertoires from 550 to 700 donors and added high-resolution HLA genotyping to study TCR occurrence patterns. About 5 DR-DQ haplotypes were handled as single units for association and clustering, since linkage in the cohort was strong. A later genetic analysis used genome-wide SNP genotypes for about 60% of the roughly 700 donors, treating that subset as a discovery cohort. Both class I and class II loci were covered by HLA typing, at four-digit resolution. Around 300 gigabases of sequencing data and approximately 85 million unique TCR sequences were included in an early release covering several hundred HLA-typed donors. An earlier analysis of nearly 600 of the donors applied high-throughput TCR beta sequencing to assess whether each TCR beta V gene segment acted as functional or pseudogenic. Across roughly 420 genotyped donors of the cohort, an average of roughly 230,000 unique TCR beta nucleotide sequences per donor were sequenced, and 15% to 20% of those sequences were non-productive. The study aimed to test whether signatures of past pathogen exposure could be identified by cataloging public T cell receptors. Every discovery cohort repertoire had been produced on one sequencing platform. To predict cytomegalovirus infection status, the study combined high-throughput TCR immunosequencing, statistical association of individual TCRs with disease status, and machine learning. Alongside the repertoire data, information on donor age, sex, ethnicity and CMV serostatus was compiled. Typing coverage differed by locus: A, B, C, DRB1 and DQB1 were typed in roughly 629-630 donors, DQA1 in roughly 510, DPA1 in around 600, and DPB1 in around 490. Of the 398 genotyped donors, 81% fell in the genetic ancestry cluster associated with self-reported Caucasian donors. The study used immunosequencing to profile the T cell repertoires of approximately 630 subjects and linked those repertoires to cytomegalovirus serostatus. In the later analysis, no new phenotypic data were used to find candidate immune exposures; instead, reliance was placed on TCR beta sequences and their occurrence across donors.

Study-level results and caveats: A further reported finding was that TCR beta sequences accurately predicted the HLA-A and HLA-B alleles for most subjects in the first cohort. In this cohort, only TCR beta chains were sequenced, and detectable features were limited by the absence of alpha or paired-chain data. According to a later analysis, TCR association rates differed among HLA loci, with DRB1 alleles showing the most associated TCRs and HLA-C alleles showing the fewest. In a later analysis, several top co-occurrence clusters were reported to appear linked to parvovirus B19, influenza, CMV and Epstein-Barr virus. Immune exposure information for the cohort was limited to CMV serostatus. Because some donors lacked HLA typing at each locus, the association tests relied only on the typed subset. The authors suggested that the approach could potentially be extended to other disease states and immunological phenotypes. In vitro tests confirmed that a few of the cytomegalovirus-associated TCR beta chains recognize cytomegalovirus antigens. Compared with equally common non-associated chains, HLA-associated TCR beta chains in a later analysis were more clonally expanded and had lower generation probabilities. When HLA alleles, especially DR and DQ, strongly co-occurred, attributing TCR associations to individual alleles was difficult. Sequencing depth was assumed to be roughly uniform across donors in the presence/absence analyses, though that assumption may not hold. A total of around 150 TCR beta chains were listed by the study as associated with cytomegalovirus. While some public TCRs were present in many individuals, most TCR sequences turned up only very rarely across donors. In a later analysis, most CMV-associated TCR beta chains were found to appear HLA-restricted, with HLA associations seemingly driven largely by CMV exposure. The 87-base-pair reads could not distinguish some IMGT-functional V segments, including TRBV6-2 and TRBV6-3, so those segments were excluded. Linkage disequilibrium might explain the correlated functional status among segregating V segments, but an unknown experimental factor could not be ruled out. In a later genetic analysis, a missense DCLRE1C variant was associated with V-gene and J-gene trimming of TCR beta chains, and the association was replicated in an independent cohort. In a later analysis, over 15,000 TCR beta sequences were associated with specific HLA alleles at a false discovery rate of 0.05. A cluster of highly shared sequence variants was judged likely to represent a technical artifact of the sequencing pipeline. In an earlier analysis of 450 to 750 of the donors, most TCR beta V segments appeared in productive rearrangements about 87% or about 30% of the time, broadly matching IMGT annotations. The classifier was reported to diagnose cytomegalovirus status with high specificity and sensitivity in both the original and validation cohorts. According to a later genetic analysis, donors in an Asian-associated ancestry cluster had fewer N-insertions in productive TCRs than the roughly 670-donor mean. Over 15 rarely observed V segments, including chromosome 9 orphons, were excluded from the earlier analysis of approximately 500 of the donors because counts were too low.

Libraries were prepared through the immunoSEQ multiplex PCR assay. For the multiplex PCR, a mixture combining 60 forward primers for TCR Vbeta segments and 13 reverse primers for TCR Jbeta segments was used. The CDR3 region of rearranged TCR beta genes was amplified from genomic DNA by a multiplex PCR assay. The amplified TCR beta libraries were sequenced on the Illumina HiSeq System as 87-base-pair reads. In the authors' own workflow: A later analysis tallied 70 million to 100 million unique TCR beta chains across the 640 or so repertoires, and 10 million to 11 million of those chains were shared by two or more donors. To remove PCR and sequencing errors, raw reads were error-corrected and collapsed into unique sequences using a nearest-neighbor algorithm that merged closely related sequences. V, D and J gene segments were assigned by aligning CDR3 sequences to IMGT reference sequences. For a sequence to be retained, a match of at least six nucleotides was required to both a V gene segment and a J gene segment. A rearrangement was called productive if the CDR3 had no stop codons and remained in frame with V and J, and every other rearrangement was called non-productive. Following IMGT convention, CDR3 was defined as the stretch from the second conserved V-encoded cysteine up to the conserved J-encoded phenylalanine. Sequences without an unambiguous match to a single V gene segment were excluded from the earlier analysis of approximately 600 of the donors. In an earlier analysis of 450 to 700 of the donors, V segments were called functional above 56.7% productive rearrangements and were called segregating when the between-donor standard deviation exceeded 5%. To diagnose cytomegalovirus status from the catalog of TCR beta chain sequences, a statistical classification framework was built. A later analysis assigned V and J genes by comparing TCR nucleotide sequences with IMGT/GENE-DB human TR gene sequences. In a later analysis, CDR3 sequences and most-parsimonious VDJ recombination scenarios were assigned using the TCRdist pipeline. In a later analysis, every TCR beta chain was defined by the combination of its CDR3 amino acid sequence and its V-gene family, and reads without a unique V-gene family were dropped. To address suspected cross-contamination and a sequencing artifact, a later analysis removed 450 to 700 highly shared, low-generation-probability nucleotide sequences. A later analysis calculated a clonal expansion index for each public chain from normalized within-repertoire ranks of inferred template counts. A later analysis computed generation probabilities with a VDJ recombination model fitted to out-of-frame rearrangements, and checked the results against IGoR. A later analysis scored TCR-TCR, TCR-HLA and TCR-CMV co-occurrence with hypergeometric tests, applying a repertoire-size bias correction to TCR pairs. In a later analysis, false discovery rates were estimated by permuting HLA or CMV assignments 20 times. In a later analysis, co-occurring TCRs were grouped using DBSCAN, and TCRdist sequence similarity was added for clustering within HLA-allele-positive subsets. For co-occurrence clustering, repertoires with fewer than 30,000 or more than 120,000 public chains were excluded, along with about five repertoires with anomalous nucleotide sharing. TCRdb stores this immuneACCESS table with in-frame sequences only. Part of the clones is absent; in the studies checked, under half of the shortfall reflects unresolved V genes, and no reason is known for the rest. That table gives V, J and clone size, and the DNA gave D and trimming. The sample table holds 95,000 to 150,000 clones, of which approximately 66% were seen once. The ten largest clones capture approximately 8% of the sample.

This clone has only one observation. Its antigen remains unidentified. An end of the junction differs from the germline gene, which may be a read error. From the cysteine up to the phenylalanine, the CDR3 has a length of 15 residues. The CDR3 DNA has 45 bases and is translated from base 1. The germline V gene (reference sequence) yields SSHAT for CDR1 and FNYEAQ for CDR2. The cohort comprised fewer than 700 healthy bone marrow donors. At the time of sampling, all cohort members were nominally healthy, though unrecorded immune exposures were likely present. The donor tested CMV seropositive and was one of the 289 seropositive cohort members. A peripheral blood sample was provided by each donor, and peripheral blood mononuclear cells were used for TCR beta sequencing. The Qiagen DNeasy Blood Extraction Kit was used to extract genomic DNA from the blood cell samples.

The source material was PBMCs. This sequence was found in a middle-aged woman in good health and CMV-seropositive. The chain couples TRBV7-7 to TRBJ2-1; 10 bases in the middle match TRBD2. The nucleotide sequence reads as follows: TGTGCTAGCAGCCCTAGCGGGAGCTCCTACAATGAGCAGTTCTTC. Its translation is CASSPSGSSYNEQFF.